These 18 T cell receptor beta chains share one sample of origin, sequenced in a study of cytomegalovirus exposure and HLA in healthy donors (dated by TCRdb to the late 2010s). Library prep was done by the immunoSEQ multiplex PCR assay. The multiplex PCR relied on a mix of 60 forward primers for TCR Vbeta segments and 13 reverse primers for TCR Jbeta segments. TCRdb holds this immuneACCESS table with in-frame rearrangements only. Some clones are missing; in checked studies, unresolved V genes explain under half, and the rest has no known cause. The sample table lists 150,000 to 200,000 clones, about 75% of them with a count of one. The top ten constitute roughly 5.8% of the sample. The sequencing input was PBMCs. The receptors come from a man aged 35 to 55 in good health and CMV-seropositive.

V gene TRBV6-5 combines with J gene TRBJ2-7, with a possible D match to TRBD2 (5 bases). CDR1 is MNHEY, CDR2 SVGAGI, per germline. This CDR3 region has 14 residues. V lost 6 bases and J lost 0, with 12 bases in between. The CDR3 DNA reads as TGTGCCAGCAGACGGGATGTCACCTCCTACGAGCAGTACTTC. It yields the protein CASRRDVTSYEQYF.

The DNA of the CDR3 is TGCAGCAGCAGGGCGGCTCGGGAGACCCAGTACTTC. Residues: CSSRAARETQYF. The rearrangement links TRBV29-1 to TRBJ2-5; D perhaps matches TRBD1 (5 bases). V lost 8 bases, J lost 5 bases, and 15 bases lay in between. The germline V gene has CDR1 SQVTM and CDR2 ANQGSEA. The length of the CDR3 is 12 residues.

The chain uses TRBV7-8 and TRBJ1-1; D may be TRBD1 (5 bases). Germline CDR1 and CDR2: SGHVS and FQNEAQ. The CDR3 covers 14 residues. V lost 1 base and J 3 bases, leaving 9 bases between the germline ends. CDR3 bases: TGTGCCAGCAGCTTAGGTTGGGGGGACACTGAAGCTTTCTTT. This translates into CASSLGWGDTEAFF. Full variable domain (missing parts from reference TRBV7-8 and TRBJ1-1): GAGVSQSPRYKVAKRGQDVALRCDPISGHVSLFWYQQALGQGPEFLTYFQNEAQLDKSGLPSDRFFAERPEGSVSTLKIQRTQQEDSAVYLCASSLGWGDTEAFFGQGTRLTVV.

The chain recombines TRBV29-1 with TRBJ1-2, with 7 bases lining up with TRBD1. V shed 6 bases, J shed 7 bases, and the junction held 14 bases outside the gene matches. The CDR3 length is 14 residues. The germline gives CDR1 SQVTM, CDR2 ANQGSEA. The CDR3 nucleotides are TGCAGCGTCCAAGACAGGGATAGCTGGTTTGGCTACACCTTC. It yields the protein CSVQDRDSWFGYTF.

The gene calls are TRBV7-8 and TRBJ2-1; unclear D gene. The CDR3 spans 11 residues. Germline V gives CDR1 SGHVS, CDR2 FQNEAQ. Trimming shortened V by 3 bases and J by 8 bases, and 5 bases separated the two germline ends. CDR3 residues: CASSFFHEQFF. The CDR3 DNA reads as TGTGCCAGCAGCTTCTTCCATGAGCAGTTCTTC.

For the CDR3, the DNA is TGTGCCAGCAGTGTCCAGGGGGTCTGGGAGACCCAGTACTTC. Its protein is CASSVQGVWETQYF. The chain joins TRBV2 to TRBJ2-5, with 7 bases fitting TRBD1. Germline CDR1 is SNHLY and CDR2 is FYNNEI. After removal of 4 bases from V and 5 bases from J, the junction contained 7 bases not matched to a gene. This CDR3 has 14 amino acids.

V and J are TRBV11-2 and TRBJ2-2; the match to TRBD1 covers 7 bases. CDR3 length: 16 residues. Germline V gene data show CDR1 as SGHAT and CDR2 as FQNNGV. V trimming: 3 bases; J trimming: 3 bases; junction bases outside the gene matches: 7. The CDR3: CASSLPGQIYTGELFF. For the CDR3, the DNA is TGTGCCAGCAGCTTGCCGGGACAGATTTACACCGGGGAGCTGTTTTTT.

The V call is TRBV2, the J call TRBJ2-6; 7 bases fit TRBD2. The CDR3 is made up of 18 amino acids. Trimming at V came to 6 bases and at J to 0 bases, leaving 11 bases not matched to a gene. Per germline, CDR1 SNHLY and CDR2 FYNNEI. CDR3 in DNA: TGTGCCAGCAGGGGCACGGCTAGCGGCCACTCTGGGGCCAACGTCCTGACTTTC. This sequence encodes CASRGTASGHSGANVLTF.

The V call is TRBV11-3, the J call TRBJ2-2; 8 bases line up with TRBD2. The CDR3 totals 16 residues. With 3 bases clipped from V and 1 base from J, the junction kept 4 bases outside the gene matches. Germline CDR1 reads SGHNT; CDR2 reads YENEEA. CDR3 nucleotides: TGTGCCAGCAGCTTCTTGGCGGGAGGGAACACCGGGGAGCTGTTTTTT. Its protein is CASSFLAGGNTGELFF.

The chain couples TRBV7-9 to TRBJ2-6; the match to TRBD2 covers 12 bases. Germline assignment: CDR1 SEHNR and CDR2 FQNEAQ (reference sequence). The CDR3 runs to 17 residues. V lost 2 bases and J lost 2; bases outside the gene matches: 1. The CDR3 nucleotides are TGTGCCAGCAGCTTACTAGCGGGAGGGCCTGGGGCCAACGTCCTGACTTTC. This gives the protein CASSLLAGGPGANVLTF.

This clone appeared once. This chain links TRBV7-6 with TRBJ2-2; TRBD2 matches 13 bases. Germline V gene data show CDR1 as SGHVS and CDR2 as FNYEAQ. J was trimmed by 4 bases and V by 5 bases; bases with no gene match: 4. The CDR3 sequence is 16 residues long. CDR3 coding DNA: TGTGCCAGCAGCCTCCGGACTAGCGGGAGCACCGGGGAGCTGTTTTTT. It translates to CASSLRTSGSTGELFF.

In this sample, this clone turned up a few times. This chain uses TRBV6-1 with TRBJ1-5; 8 nucleotides align to TRBD1. Per the germline V gene, CDR1 is MNHNS and CDR2 is SASEGT. V dropped 3 bases and J dropped 0; count of bases not matched to a gene: 13. CDR3 length equals 19 residues. This CDR3 reads CASSDKRSRGQASNQPQHF. CDR3 DNA: TGTGCCAGCAGTGACAAAAGGAGTAGGGGACAGGCTAGCAATCAGCCCCAGCATTTT.

The CDR3 here is CASSDGQGVPQPQHF. The CDR3 DNA reads TGTGCCAGCAGTGACGGACAGGGGGTGCCTCAGCCCCAGCATTTT. The rearrangement joins TRBV25-1 to TRBJ1-5; TRBD1 agrees at 10 bases. V shed 3 bases, J shed 6 bases, and the junction held 5 bases outside the gene matches. This CDR3 comprises 15 residues. Germline CDR1 and CDR2: MGHDK and SYGVNS.

The chain is built from TRBV5-1 and TRBJ2-1; 12 positions agree with TRBD2. Germline-derived CDR1 and CDR2 are SGHRS and YFSETQ. The CDR3 has 16 amino acids. J lost 10 bases, V lost 2 bases, and 10 bases had no gene match. CDR3: CASSLSGTSGLGEQFF. CDR3 in DNA: TGCGCCAGCAGCTTATCCGGGACTAGCGGGCTAGGGGAGCAGTTCTTC. Supplemented by reference TRBV5-1 and TRBJ2-1, the full variable domain reads KAGVTQTPRYLIKTRGQQVTLSCSPISGHRSVSWYQQTPGQGLQFLFEYFSETQRNKGNFPGRFSGRQFSNSRSEMNVSTLELGDSALYLCASSLSGTSGLGEQFFGPGTRLTVL.

V gene TRBV27 combines with J gene TRBJ2-5; D possibly corresponds to TRBD1 (6 bases). This CDR3 has 16 residues. V was clipped by 6 bases and J by 5 bases, with 22 bases between them. Germline CDR1 MNHEY, CDR2 SMNVEV (reference sequence). The CDR3 nucleotides are TGTGCCAGCAGCCCCCCAGGGGCTCCCGGGCACGAGACCCAGTACTTC. Translation gives CASSPPGAPGHETQYF.

The sample holds one count of this clone. The genes are TRBV27 and TRBJ2-1; the match to TRBD1 covers 8 bases. CDR1 and CDR2 from the germline V gene are MNHEY and SMNVEV (reference sequence). Germline trimming cut 5 bases from V and 5 bases from J; bases unmatched to any gene: 11. This CDR3 has 16 amino acids. CDR3 sequence (DNA): TGTGCCAGCAGTCCCCGCCCCGGGACAGGCGACAATGAGCAGTTCTTC. Encoded protein: CASSPRPGTGDNEQFF.

This clone was picked up a small number of times. The chain employs TRBV5-5 and TRBJ2-3, with 7 bases aligning to TRBD2. With 0 bases clipped from V and 1 base from J, the junction kept 5 bases outside the gene matches. The V gene's germline CDR1 is SGHKS and CDR2 YYEKEE (reference sequence). The CDR3 loop spans 16 amino acids. CDR3 DNA: TGTGCCAGCAGCTTGGGTACTAGCGTCGGCACAGATACGCAGTATTTT. It specifies CASSLGTSVGTDTQYF.

This clone showed up just once. V usage is TRBV19 and J usage is TRBJ1-1; TRBD1 agrees at 7 bases. V was pared by 6 bases and J by 7 bases, with 11 bases of the junction left unmatched. Germline V CDR1 and CDR2: LNHDA, SQIVND (reference sequence). The CDR3 sequence is 14 residues long. The CDR3 reads CASRSYGQESEAFF. The CDR3 DNA reads TGTGCCAGTAGGTCATATGGACAGGAGAGTGAAGCTTTCTTT.